This is a list of T cell receptor beta chains from one sample in a study of CD8 T cells in ankylosing spondylitis. TCRdb processed the 5' RACE reads anew with MiXCR; each CDR3 protein has one entry. The sample has approximately 300,000 distinct CDR3 sequences; around 20% are singletons. The specimen sequenced was blood, either unsorted or a sorted T cell fraction (not recorded which). The receptors shown here come from a male donor with ankylosing spondylitis or in good health (not recorded which). Each CDR3 is given with its conserved first and last residue. A D gene is named only where the DNA matches it firmly. A row's size may be missing; if present it is once, few, many or a size class.

J: TRBJ2-6
V: TRBV12-3/TRBV12-4
length: 13
size: few
D: .
DNA: TGTGCCAGCAGTTCGGGGTTGGCCAACGTCCTGACTTTC
CDR3: CASSSGLANVLTF

J: TRBJ1-1
V: TRBV16
length: 19
size: once
D: TRBD1
DNA: TGTGCCAGCAGCCGTAACCTTGGGACAGGGGAGATAATGAACACTGAAGCTTTCTTT
CDR3: CASSRNLGTGEIMNTEAFF

J: TRBJ1-5
V: TRBV5-1
length: 15
size: .
D: TRBD1
DNA: TGCGCCAGCAGCTTCACAGGGGAGGGCAATCAGCCCCAGCATTTT
CDR3: CASSFTGEGNQPQHF

J: TRBJ2-5
V: TRBV20-1
length: 14
size: .
D: TRBD2
DNA: TGCAGTGCAGAGACGCCGGGGGGGCAAGAGACCCAGTACTTC
CDR3: CSAETPGGQETQYF

J: TRBJ2-2
V: TRBV7-7
length: 14
size: .
D: .
DNA: TGTGCCAGCAGCTTTCGGCTGAACACCGGGGAGCTGTTTTTT
CDR3: CASSFRLNTGELFF

J: TRBJ2-2
V: TRBV12-3/TRBV12-4
length: 16
size: few
D: TRBD2
DNA: TGTGCCAGCAGCTATCCACCTAGCGGGAGGGGTGGGGAGCTGTTTTTT
CDR3: CASSYPPSGRGGELFF

J: TRBJ1-5
V: TRBV7-9
length: 13
size: once
D: .
DNA: TGTGCCAGCAGCCGACAGGCTGGTCAGCCCCAGCATTTT
CDR3: CASSRQAGQPQHF

J: TRBJ2-3
V: TRBV5-1
length: 15
size: .
D: TRBD2
DNA: TGCGCCAGCAGCTTTCCTAGCGGTATGGGTGATACGCAGTATTTT
CDR3: CASSFPSGMGDTQYF

J: TRBJ2-1
V: TRBV20-1
length: 15
size: .
D: TRBD2
DNA: TGCAGTGCTATTCGTCGGACTAGCGGGAGTTATGAGCAGTTCTTC
CDR3: CSAIRRTSGSYEQFF

J: TRBJ2-5
V: TRBV12-3/TRBV12-4
length: 13
size: .
D: .
DNA: TGTGCCAGTGTCGTGGGACTCGGGGAGACCCAGTACTTC
CDR3: CASVVGLGETQYF

J: TRBJ1-1
V: TRBV10-3
length: 13
size: few
D: .
DNA: TGTGCCATCAGTGATACCAGGGACACTGAAGCTTTCTTT
CDR3: CAISDTRDTEAFF

J: TRBJ2-2
V: TRBV5-1
length: 13
size: few
D: TRBD1
DNA: TGCGCCAGCAGATTCGACAGGGCCCGGGAGCTGTTTTTT
CDR3: CASRFDRARELFF

J: TRBJ1-2
V: TRBV18
length: 13
size: few
D: .
DNA: TGTGCCAGCTCACCGGAGCTAAACTATGGCTACACCTTC
CDR3: CASSPELNYGYTF

J: TRBJ2-5
V: TRBV28
length: 17
size: few
D: TRBD2
DNA: TGTGCCAGCAGTTCCACCGGGACTAGCGGGAGTCGCGAGACCCAGTACTTC
CDR3: CASSSTGTSGSRETQYF

J: TRBJ1-2
V: TRBV4-1
length: 15
size: few
D: TRBD1
DNA: TGCGCCAGCAGCCCGGGGACAGGGAACGGGGGTGGCTACACCTTC
CDR3: CASSPGTGNGGGYTF

J: TRBJ2-1
V: TRBV13
length: 15
size: .
D: .
DNA: TGTGCCAGCAGCTTGACGGGCGGGCTAAACAATGAGCAGTTCTTC
CDR3: CASSLTGGLNNEQFF

J: TRBJ2-2
V: TRBV24-1
length: 16
size: .
D: .
DNA: TGTGCCACCAGTGATTTAGGGGGTTTCGACACCGGGGAGCTGTTTTTT
CDR3: CATSDLGGFDTGELFF

J: TRBJ2-1
V: TRBV11-1
length: 18
size: .
D: TRBD2
DNA: TGTGCCAGCAGCGTAACCGAACCTAGCGGGGGGGCCCTGGATGAGCAGTTCTTC
CDR3: CASSVTEPSGGALDEQFF

J: TRBJ1-6
V: TRBV19
length: 14
size: few
D: TRBD1
DNA: TGTGCCAGTAGTACGACAGGGGACCATTCACCCCTCCACTTT
CDR3: CASSTTGDHSPLHF

J: TRBJ1-2
V: TRBV4-2
length: 16
size: few
D: .
DNA: TGTGCCAGCAGCCAAGACCGGCGGGCATTTAACTATGGCTACACCTTC
CDR3: CASSQDRRAFNYGYTF

J: TRBJ2-3
V: TRBV9
length: 15
size: few
D: .
DNA: TGTGCCAGCAGCGTAACAGGCTATAGCACAGATACGCAGTATTTT
CDR3: CASSVTGYSTDTQYF

J: TRBJ1-5
V: TRBV15
length: 17
size: .
D: TRBD1
DNA: TGTGCCACCAGCAGAGATTCCGGGGACAGATTCAATCAGCCCCAGCATTTT
CDR3: CATSRDSGDRFNQPQHF

J: TRBJ2-2
V: TRBV4-1
length: 17
size: many
D: TRBD1
DNA: TGCGCCAGCAGCCATACCAGGGACAGGAAGAACACCGGGGAGCTGTTTTTT
CDR3: CASSHTRDRKNTGELFF

J: TRBJ1-6
V: TRBV12-5
length: 12
size: .
D: .
DNA: TGTGCTAGTGGTTTGGTAGGGGCACCCCTCCACTTT
CDR3: CASGLVGAPLHF

J: TRBJ2-5
V: TRBV7-3
length: 15
size: many
D: .
DNA: TGTGCCAGCAGCCAAGGGACACGGCTGGGAGAGACCCAGTACTTC
CDR3: CASSQGTRLGETQYF

J: TRBJ2-3
V: TRBV7-2
length: 13
size: .
D: .
DNA: TGTGCCAGCACCTCCCCCGGGACAGATACGCAGTATTTT
CDR3: CASTSPGTDTQYF

J: TRBJ2-1
V: TRBV15
length: 17
size: few
D: .
DNA: TGTGCCACCAGCAGAGATACTTGGACAGAGAGACACAATGAGCAGTTCTTC
CDR3: CATSRDTWTERHNEQFF

J: TRBJ2-3
V: TRBV9
length: 16
size: many
D: .
DNA: TGTGCCAGCAGCAGCAGATCGGCGGGAAGCACAGATACGCAGTATTTT
CDR3: CASSSRSAGSTDTQYF

J: TRBJ2-2
V: TRBV7-9
length: 15
size: few
D: .
DNA: TGTGCCAGCAGCTTACAGGACCCGAACACCGGGGAGCTGTTTTTT
CDR3: CASSLQDPNTGELFF

J: TRBJ2-1
V: TRBV20-1
length: 14
size: few
D: .
DNA: TGCAGTGCGCCAGACGGTCTAGGGTCGGATGAGCAGTTCTTC
CDR3: CSAPDGLGSDEQFF

J: TRBJ2-3
V: TRBV5-1
length: 16
size: few
D: TRBD2
DNA: TGCGCCAGCAGCTTGGATGCGGGAGTGTCAACAGATACGCAGTATTTT
CDR3: CASSLDAGVSTDTQYF

J: TRBJ2-2
V: TRBV14
length: 14
size: .
D: .
DNA: TGTGCCAGCAGCCAGCAGGGGAGGGCCGGGGAGCTGTTTTTT
CDR3: CASSQQGRAGELFF

J: TRBJ2-2
V: TRBV10-3
length: 14
size: few
D: .
DNA: TGTGCCATCAGTGCCGCCCTAGTGGCCGGGGAGCTGTTTTTT
CDR3: CAISAALVAGELFF

J: TRBJ2-1
V: TRBV24-1
length: 14
size: many
D: TRBD1
DNA: TGTGCCACCAGTGACGAGACAGGGATCAATGAGCAGTTCTTC
CDR3: CATSDETGINEQFF

J: TRBJ2-5
V: TRBV27
length: 14
size: few
D: .
DNA: TGTGCCAGCAGTTTATTCTGGCTAGCGGAGACCCAGTACTTC
CDR3: CASSLFWLAETQYF

J: TRBJ1-1
V: TRBV7-2
length: 16
size: .
D: .
DNA: TGTGCCAGCAGCTTAGCTCCACTCAAGATGAACACTGAAGCTTTCTTT
CDR3: CASSLAPLKMNTEAFF

J: TRBJ2-3
V: TRBV18
length: 16
size: once
D: TRBD1
DNA: TGTGCCAGCTCATTACAGGGACAGGGCGCGACAGATACGCAGTATTTT
CDR3: CASSLQGQGATDTQYF

J: TRBJ2-1
V: TRBV7-8
length: 12
size: .
D: TRBD2
DNA: TGTGCCAGCAGCCTAGGACTAGCGGAGCAGTTCTTC
CDR3: CASSLGLAEQFF

J: TRBJ1-5
V: TRBV19
length: 16
size: .
D: .
DNA: TGTGCCAGTAGTATATTTGGAGGGCGGGGGAATCAGCCCCAGCATTTT
CDR3: CASSIFGGRGNQPQHF

J: TRBJ1-5
V: TRBV7-2
length: 13
size: many
D: TRBD1
DNA: TGTGCCAGCAGCCCGTTTACAGGGGAGCCCCAGCATTTT
CDR3: CASSPFTGEPQHF

J: TRBJ1-1
V: TRBV12-3/TRBV12-4
length: 14
size: few
D: .
DNA: TGTGCCAGCAGAGCTCCTACAGGGAACACTGAAGCTTTCTTT
CDR3: CASRAPTGNTEAFF

J: TRBJ2-3
V: TRBV5-1
length: 13
size: .
D: .
DNA: TGCGCCAGCAGCTCGGGGGATAGCGATACGCAGTATTTT
CDR3: CASSSGDSDTQYF

J: TRBJ2-1
V: TRBV5-1
length: 12
size: few
D: .
DNA: TGCGCCAGCAGCTTGACTAGGAATGAGCAGTTCTTC
CDR3: CASSLTRNEQFF

J: TRBJ2-5
V: TRBV4-1
length: 16
size: .
D: TRBD2
DNA: TGCGCCAGCAGCCATCCATCTAGCGGGAGCTTTGAGACCCAGTACTTC
CDR3: CASSHPSSGSFETQYF

J: TRBJ2-3
V: TRBV10-3
length: 16
size: .
D: TRBD2
DNA: TGTGCCATCAGTGATTTGGGGCGGGGGGGCCTCAATACGCAGTATTTT
CDR3: CAISDLGRGGLNTQYF

J: TRBJ1-1
V: TRBV12-3/TRBV12-4
length: 13
size: many
D: TRBD1
DNA: TGTGCCAGCAGTCAGACAGGGAGGACTGAAGCTTTCTTT
CDR3: CASSQTGRTEAFF

J: TRBJ1-1
V: TRBV12-3/TRBV12-4
length: 12
size: few
D: .
DNA: TGTGCCAGCAGTTTAACAGGAGGGTTCGCTTTCTTT
CDR3: CASSLTGGFAFF

J: TRBJ2-5
V: TRBV10-3
length: 13
size: .
D: TRBD1
DNA: TGTGCCATCAACCCAGGGGGTGAGGAGACCCAGTACTTC
CDR3: CAINPGGEETQYF

J: TRBJ1-5
V: TRBV20-1
length: 18
size: .
D: .
DNA: TGCAGTGCTGGTTCCCCCGGGACACCGAGAGTAAGCAATCAGCCCCAGCATTTT
CDR3: CSAGSPGTPRVSNQPQHF

J: TRBJ2-5
V: TRBV12-3/TRBV12-4
length: 13
size: once
D: .
DNA: TGTGCCAGCAGTTTAGGAGAGGGAGAGACCCAGTACTTC
CDR3: CASSLGEGETQYF

J: TRBJ1-1
V: TRBV12-3/TRBV12-4
length: 16
size: .
D: TRBD1
DNA: TGTGCCAGCAGTGGGACAGGGCCTGTCACCAACACTGAAGCTTTCTTT
CDR3: CASSGTGPVTNTEAFF

J: TRBJ1-2
V: TRBV28
length: 15
size: few
D: TRBD1
DNA: TGTGCCAGCAGTTCCGGTGGAGGGGGCGTCTATGGCTACACCTTC
CDR3: CASSSGGGGVYGYTF

J: TRBJ2-3
V: TRBV12-3/TRBV12-4
length: 15
size: few
D: TRBD2
DNA: TGTGCCAGCAGCCCGACTAGCGGGGGGCCAGATACGCAGTATTTT
CDR3: CASSPTSGGPDTQYF

J: TRBJ2-1
V: TRBV20-1
length: 12
size: .
D: .
DNA: TGCAGTGCTGGACCGGCCTACAATGAGCAGTTCTTC
CDR3: CSAGPAYNEQFF

J: TRBJ2-1
V: TRBV20-1
length: 12
size: many
D: TRBD2
DNA: TGCAGTGCTAGCGGCGGGAGGTTTGAGCAGTTCTTC
CDR3: CSASGGRFEQFF

J: TRBJ2-3
V: TRBV6-2/TRBV6-3
length: 13
size: .
D: .
DNA: TGTGCCAGCACCCCTAGGGGCACAGATACGCAGTATTTT
CDR3: CASTPRGTDTQYF

J: TRBJ1-5
V: TRBV12-3/TRBV12-4
length: 13
size: .
D: .
DNA: TGTGCCAGCAGTCCCGGACTTAATCAGCCCCAGCATTTT
CDR3: CASSPGLNQPQHF

J: TRBJ1-2
V: TRBV11-2
length: 15
size: .
D: .
DNA: TGTGCCAGCAGCTTAGATGTTTGGCAGGACTATGGCTACACCTTC
CDR3: CASSLDVWQDYGYTF

J: TRBJ2-5
V: TRBV5-1
length: 15
size: .
D: .
DNA: TGCGCCAGCAGCTTGGTGGAGGGTTTTGTAGAGACCCAGTACTTC
CDR3: CASSLVEGFVETQYF

J: TRBJ2-5
V: TRBV5-1
length: 13
size: .
D: .
DNA: TGCGCCAGCCGGGTCTTGGGGCAAGAGACCCAGTACTTC
CDR3: CASRVLGQETQYF